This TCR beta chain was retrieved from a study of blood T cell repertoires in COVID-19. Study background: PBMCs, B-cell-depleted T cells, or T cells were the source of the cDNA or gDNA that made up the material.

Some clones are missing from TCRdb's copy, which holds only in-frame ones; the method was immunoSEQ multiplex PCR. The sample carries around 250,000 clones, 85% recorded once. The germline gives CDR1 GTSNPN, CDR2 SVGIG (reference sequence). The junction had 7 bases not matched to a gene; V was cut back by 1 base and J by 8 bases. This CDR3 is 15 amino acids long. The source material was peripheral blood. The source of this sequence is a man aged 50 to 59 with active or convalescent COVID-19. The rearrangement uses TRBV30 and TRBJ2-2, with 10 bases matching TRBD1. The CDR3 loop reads CAWSASPDRGGELFF. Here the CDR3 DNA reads TGTGCCTGGAGTGCTTCCCCGGACAGGGGGGGGGAGCTGTTTTTT.